Presented here are 12 T cell receptor beta chains from one specimen sequenced in a study of blood T cell repertoires in COVID-19. The table came from immunoSEQ multiplex PCR; TCRdb's copy has only in-frame clones and leaves some out. The sample holds some 200,000 clones, more than 75% seen once. The material sequenced was PBMCs or T cells enriched from blood (not recorded which). These receptors came from a young man in a cohort exposed to, infected with or recovered from COVID-19 (not recorded which).

This chain links TRBV19 with TRBJ2-6, with D possibly TRBD1 on 6 matching bases. Trimming removed 6 bases from V and 0 bases from J, with 18 bases in between. The germline V gene has CDR1 LNHDA and CDR2 SQIVND (reference sequence). This CDR3 comprises 18 residues. The CDR3 protein is CASRGHRVESSGANVLTF. CDR3 nucleotides: TGTGCCAGTAGGGGACACAGGGTGGAGAGCTCTGGGGCCAACGTCCTGACTTTC.

The chain combines TRBV10-1 with TRBJ2-5; 9 nucleotides line up with TRBD1. Germline V lookup: CDR1 WNHNN, CDR2 SYGVQD (reference sequence). V was pared by 3 bases and J by 6 bases, with 11 bases of the junction left unmatched. The CDR3 totals 16 residues. CDR3 loop: CASSDSQGAPRQTQYF. The CDR3 DNA reads TGCGCCAGCAGTGATTCACAGGGGGCACCCAGACAGACCCAGTACTTC.

The rearrangement uses TRBV15 and TRBJ1-2; no definite D call. Trimming removed 0 bases at V and 7 bases at J, with 9 bases between. This CDR3 is 13 amino acids long. The germline gives CDR1 LNHNV, CDR2 YYDKDF (reference sequence). In nucleotides, the CDR3 is TGTGCCACCAGCAGAGATCATACGGGTGGCTACACCTTC. Encoded protein: CATSRDHTGGYTF.

The chain carries TRBV9 and TRBJ1-1; 8 nucleotides agree with TRBD1. This CDR3 has 13 amino acids. The germline CDR1 and CDR2 sequences are SGDLS and YYNGEE. V trimming: 3 bases; J trimming: 4 bases; junction bases outside the gene matches: 2. Here the CDR3 DNA reads TGTGCCAGCAGCGGGACAGGGACCACTGAAGCTTTCTTT. Protein: CASSGTGTTEAFF.

J is TRBJ1-1 and V is TRBV24-1; D may be TRBD1 (6 bases). Between the trimmed V and J ends, which lost 4 bases and 4 bases, there was a span of 12 bases. Germline loops: CDR1 KGHDR, CDR2 SFDVKD. This CDR3 has 14 amino acids. This CDR3 is CATSDTQGPTEAFF. The CDR3 bases are TGTGCCACCAGTGACACCCAGGGGCCCACTGAAGCTTTCTTT.

This chain uses TRBV19 with TRBJ2-1; possible D gene TRBD1, 6 bases. Germline loops: CDR1 LNHDA, CDR2 SQIVND (reference sequence). Trimming stripped 5 bases from V and 8 bases from J, with 13 bases between. This CDR3 spans 13 amino acids. The CDR3 DNA sequence: TGTGCCAGTAGTTTCCAGACAGGCTATGAGCAGTTCTTC. Translating it yields CASSFQTGYEQFF.

The gene calls are TRBV9 and TRBJ2-1; 7 positions agree with TRBD2. This CDR3 contains 16 residues. Germline V gene sequence: CDR1 SGDLS, CDR2 YYNGEE. The V gene end was trimmed by 1 base and the J gene end by 7 bases; junction bases not matched to a gene: 11. The CDR3 reads CASSVKRNSGLNEQFF. CDR3 DNA: TGTGCCAGCAGCGTAAAAAGGAATAGCGGGTTGAATGAGCAGTTCTTC.

This chain links TRBV7-8 with TRBJ2-3; 9 positions agree with TRBD1. V was clipped by 5 bases and J by 0 bases; unmatched bases: 6. CDR1 and CDR2 from the germline V gene are SGHVS and FQNEAQ. The CDR3 runs 16 residues. The CDR3 bases are TGTGCCAGCAGCCATTACAGGGGGCGAAGCACAGATACGCAGTATTTT. This encodes CASSHYRGRSTDTQYF.

V usage is TRBV6-6 and J usage is TRBJ1-5, with TRBD1 matching 7 bases. With V trimmed by 5 bases and J by 2 bases, 9 bases remained unmatched. Germline assignment: CDR1 MNHNY and CDR2 SVGAGI (reference sequence). This CDR3 comprises 16 residues. CDR3 sequence: CASSQIQGTGNQPQHF. In DNA form, the CDR3 reads TGTGCCAGCAGTCAAATACAGGGGACCGGCAATCAGCCCCAGCATTTT.

V gene TRBV5-1 combines with J gene TRBJ2-7; TRBD1 is a possible D gene (6 bases). V was pared by 4 bases and J by 2 bases, with 10 bases between. The CDR3 runs to 13 residues. CDR1 and CDR2 (germline): SGHRS, YFSETQ. This CDR3 reads CASSPTGTYEQYF. CDR3 DNA: TGCGCCAGCAGCCCGACAGGTACCTACGAGCAGTACTTC.

This clone was detected once. The J gene is TRBJ2-7, the V gene TRBV5-4; D is possibly TRBD2 (6 bases). From germline, CDR1 is SGHNT and CDR2 YYREEE (reference sequence). This CDR3 region has 14 residues. Trimming took 0 bases from V and 4 from J, leaving 11 bases between them. The CDR3 DNA is TGTGCCAGCAGCTTGGTCGGGAGTGTGTACGAGCAGTACTTC. It codes for CASSLVGSVYEQYF.

This rearrangement joins TRBV7-6 to TRBJ1-2; 8 bases match TRBD1. Germline CDR1 reads SGHVS; CDR2 reads FNYEAQ. Unmatched junction bases numbered 4, after V lost 1 base and J lost 3 bases. This CDR3 contains 15 residues. The CDR3 region is CASSLGDRTDYGYTF. The CDR3 DNA sequence: TGTGCCAGCAGCTTAGGGGACAGGACGGACTATGGCTACACCTTC.